The table lists the clone carrying this T cell receptor (beta chain) with a few counts. The antigen is unknown. The data belong to a study of blood T cells in healthy people across ages. Notes on the study in general: A strong correlation was found between TCR beta diversity and the percentage of naive T cells. Leaving the PBMCs unsorted stopped any conclusive comparison of naive versus antigen-experienced cells. The long-lived group displayed more naive CD4+ cells, plus higher diversity, than the aged donors did.

A J-beta primer mix and a sample-barcoded 5' primer were used in a second PCR of about 7 to 12 cycles. One entry per CDR3 protein, called by TCRdb with MiXCR from the 5' RACE reads. Counted here are more than 1.4 million distinct CDR3 sequences, around 42% occurring once; the ten biggest clones make up 7% to 9.5%. The CDR3 is 17 amino acids. V lost 0 bases, J lost 5 bases, and 20 bases lay in between. CDR1 and CDR2 from the germline V gene are SGDLS and YYNGEE. The source of this sequence is a woman in her late teens or twenties in good health. The chain couples TRBV9 to TRBJ2-5, with a weak D call TRBD2 (6 bases). Sample: blood. The CDR3 sequence is CASSVETGDLAFETQYF. The CDR3 DNA reads TGTGCCAGCAGCGTAGAGACGGGAGATTTAGCTTTTGAGACCCAGTACTTC.